This TCR beta chain was sequenced during a study of read filtering for tumor transcriptome and immune sequencing. The wider study: RNA-seq yielded only roughly 80 to 1,300 TCR reads, IR-seq about 4 to 10.27 million.

From roughly 390 ng of RNA, a library with molecular barcoded alpha/delta and beta/gamma adaptors was made. Each CDR3 protein gets one entry after TCRdb re-called the reads with MiXCR. The sample contains under 35,000 distinct CDR3 sequences, about a fifth of which appear only once. A word on this clonotype: A much larger clone is a single base away; this may be a read error.

The CDR3 has 16 amino acids. V lost 5 bases, J lost 1 base, and 10 bases stayed unmatched. Germline values: CDR1 MGHDK, CDR2 SYGVNS. The receptor's source is a donor over 35 with multiple myeloma. Material for sequencing was a population of CD138-negative cells sorted from bone marrow. The chain carries TRBV25-1 and TRBJ1-1, with TRBD1 identical over 7 bases. The CDR3 protein is CASSQAYRGTNTEAFF. As DNA, the CDR3 is TGTGCCAGCAGTCAGGCCTACAGGGGAACGAACACTGAAGCTTTCTTT. Filled out from reference TRBV25-1 and TRBJ1-1, the complete variable domain reads EADIYQTPRYLVIGTGKKITLECSQTMGHDKMYWYQQDPGMELHLIHYSYGVNSTEKGDLSSESTVSRIRTEHFPLTLESARPSHTSQYLCASSQAYRGTNTEAFFGQGTRLTVV.